The rows below give T cell receptor beta chains drawn from one sample of a study of blood T cell repertoires in COVID-19. TCRdb's copy holds only in-frame clones and misses some; the assay was immunoSEQ multiplex PCR. The repertoire consists of approximately 470,000 clones, with around 90% occurring once and the leading ten covering roughly 0.7%. What was sequenced was PBMCs or T cells enriched from blood (not recorded which). Receptors were obtained from a woman between 18 and 30 years old who had recovered from COVID-19. The CDR3 runs from the conserved cysteine through the conserved F or W. Fields, in order: clone size, D gene, V gene, J gene, CDR3 protein, CDR3 DNA. The D gene is left open where the match is weak. The size field is filled for only some rows; it gives once, few, many or a size class.

size: .; D: .; V: TRBV6-6; J: TRBJ1-2; CDR3: CASSRSSTVHYGYTF; DNA: TGTGCCAGCAGTCGATCCTCGACAGTCCACTATGGCTACACCTTC
size: .; D: .; V: TRBV20-1; J: TRBJ1-1; CDR3: CSASKSNQGIEAFF; DNA: TGCAGTGCTAGTAAATCAAACCAGGGGATTGAAGCTTTCTTT
size: once; D: .; V: TRBV3-1/TRBV3-2; J: TRBJ1-1; CDR3: CASSGLMNTEAFF; DNA: TGTGCCAGCAGCGGGCTCATGAACACTGAAGCTTTCTTT
size: .; D: .; V: TRBV18; J: TRBJ1-4; CDR3: CASSPPEGMNEKLFF; DNA: TGTGCCAGCTCACCGCCCGAGGGAATGAATGAAAAACTGTTTTTT
size: .; D: .; V: TRBV2; J: TRBJ2-1; CDR3: CASRRPENEQFF; DNA: TGTGCCAGCAGGCGGCCAGAGAATGAGCAGTTCTTC
size: .; D: TRBD1; V: TRBV7-9; J: TRBJ2-1; CDR3: CASSLIRTGNNEQFF; DNA: TGTGCCAGCAGCCTTATTAGGACAGGGAACAATGAGCAGTTCTTC
size: .; D: .; V: TRBV25-1; J: TRBJ2-6; CDR3: CASSGQSSGANVLTF; DNA: TGTGCCAGCAGTGGACAGAGCTCTGGGGCCAACGTCCTGACTTTC
size: few; D: TRBD2; V: TRBV5-1; J: TRBJ2-7; CDR3: CASSLTPLAGLYEQYF; DNA: TGCGCCAGCAGCCTAACCCCACTAGCGGGGCTCTACGAGCAGTACTTC
size: .; D: .; V: TRBV4-1; J: TRBJ1-1; CDR3: CASSSKQVMNTEAFF; DNA: TGCGCCAGCAGTTCGAAACAGGTCATGAACACTGAAGCTTTCTTT
size: many; D: TRBD2; V: TRBV4-2; J: TRBJ2-7; CDR3: CASTRGGEGYEQYF; DNA: TGTGCCAGCACGAGGGGAGGGGAAGGCTACGAGCAGTACTTC
size: .; D: TRBD2; V: TRBV2; J: TRBJ2-1; CDR3: CASSEAPPGTSGIYNEQFF; DNA: TGTGCCAGCAGTGAAGCCCCTCCCGGGACTAGCGGTATTTACAATGAGCAGTTCTTC
size: .; D: TRBD1; V: TRBV5-6; J: TRBJ1-5; CDR3: CASRMGQLSNQPQHF; DNA: TGTGCCAGCAGGATGGGACAGCTCTCCAATCAGCCCCAGCATTTT
size: few; D: TRBD1; V: TRBV6-6; J: TRBJ1-6; CDR3: CASNKDRENSPLHF; DNA: TGTGCCAGCAACAAGGACAGGGAAAATTCACCCCTCCACTTT
size: .; D: .; V: TRBV3-1/TRBV3-2; J: TRBJ2-2; CDR3: CASSQKTGMNTGELFF; DNA: TGTGCCAGCAGCCAGAAAACGGGGATGAACACCGGGGAGCTGTTTTTT
size: .; D: .; V: TRBV28; J: TRBJ1-2; CDR3: CASSFGRVQGYTF; DNA: TGTGCCAGCAGTTTCGGGAGGGTTCAGGGCTACACCTTC
size: .; D: TRBD1; V: TRBV10-3; J: TRBJ2-1; CDR3: CAISAPQGARNEQFF; DNA: TGTGCCATCAGCGCCCCACAGGGGGCGCGGAATGAGCAGTTCTTC
size: .; D: TRBD1; V: TRBV29-1; J: TRBJ1-1; CDR3: CSVGSSRTGRTEAFF; DNA: TGCAGCGTTGGGTCTAGTAGGACAGGGAGAACTGAAGCTTTCTTT
size: .; D: .; V: TRBV5-6; J: TRBJ1-4; CDR3: CASSLAGRWANEKLFF; DNA: TGTGCCAGCAGCTTGGCGGGGAGGTGGGCTAATGAAAAACTGTTTTTT
size: .; D: .; V: TRBV10-1; J: TRBJ2-3; CDR3: CASSDFIGADTQYF; DNA: TGCGCCAGCAGTGATTTTATAGGGGCTGATACGCAGTATTTT
size: .; D: .; V: TRBV9; J: TRBJ1-2; CDR3: CASSSSAGSYGYTF; DNA: TGTGCCAGCAGTTCCTCGGCGGGATCCTATGGCTACACCTTC
size: .; D: TRBD1; V: TRBV29-1; J: TRBJ2-7; CDR3: CSARGTGYGYEQYF; DNA: TGCAGCGCCAGAGGGACAGGGTATGGGTACGAGCAGTACTTC
size: .; D: .; V: TRBV2; J: TRBJ1-1; CDR3: CASSGERNTEAFF; DNA: TGTGCCAGCAGTGGAGAGAGGAACACTGAAGCTTTCTTT
size: once; D: TRBD1; V: TRBV13; J: TRBJ2-7; CDR3: CASSSRQGHSYEQYF; DNA: TGTGCCAGCAGCTCCCGACAGGGACACTCCTACGAGCAGTACTTC
size: .; D: .; V: TRBV9; J: TRBJ1-1; CDR3: CASSVNPDEGPAFF; DNA: TGTGCCAGCAGCGTAAACCCGGACGAGGGCCCGGCTTTCTTT
size: few; D: TRBD1; V: TRBV4-1; J: TRBJ1-5; CDR3: CASSQPGTGRNQPQHF; DNA: TGCGCCAGCAGCCAACCCGGGACAGGGAGAAATCAGCCCCAGCATTTT
size: .; D: .; V: TRBV19; J: TRBJ1-1; CDR3: CASRRGTEAFF; DNA: TGTGCCAGCCGCAGGGGTACTGAAGCTTTCTTT
size: .; D: .; V: TRBV19; J: TRBJ1-2; CDR3: CASSRTKWGDETF; DNA: TGTGCCAGTAGTAGAACGAAGTGGGGGGACGAAACCTTC
size: once; D: .; V: TRBV19; J: TRBJ2-1; CDR3: CASSIGGGPTEQFF; DNA: TGTGCCAGTAGTATAGGGGGGGGGCCCACTGAGCAGTTCTTC
size: .; D: .; V: TRBV7-2; J: TRBJ1-1; CDR3: CASSRDTGKAAFF; DNA: TGTGCCAGCAGCCGGGACACCGGGAAGGCCGCTTTCTTT
size: .; D: TRBD1; V: TRBV2; J: TRBJ2-7; CDR3: CASKLRDSYSYEQYF; DNA: TGTGCCAGCAAGCTTAGGGACAGCTACTCCTACGAGCAGTACTTC
size: .; D: .; V: TRBV3-1/TRBV3-2; J: TRBJ1-1; CDR3: CASSPETAAEAFF; DNA: TGTGCCAGCAGCCCAGAGACAGCTGCTGAAGCTTTCTTT
size: .; D: TRBD1; V: TRBV12-5; J: TRBJ1-5; CDR3: CASGLGTGGNQPQHF; DNA: TGTGCTAGTGGTTTGGGGACAGGGGGGAATCAGCCCCAGCATTTT
size: .; D: .; V: TRBV5-4; J: TRBJ2-1; CDR3: CASSLWGTGDYNEQFF; DNA: TGTGCCAGCAGCTTGTGGGGAACAGGCGACTACAATGAGCAGTTCTTC
size: .; D: TRBD1; V: TRBV18; J: TRBJ1-2; CDR3: CASSPTGFDYGYTF; DNA: TGTGCCAGCTCCCCGACAGGGTTTGACTATGGCTACACCTTC
size: .; D: TRBD2; V: TRBV2; J: TRBJ2-3; CDR3: CASLAGLSTDTQYF; DNA: TGTGCCAGTTTAGCGGGGTTAAGCACAGATACGCAGTATTTT
size: few; D: .; V: TRBV7-2; J: TRBJ1-4; CDR3: CASSFGATNEKLFF; DNA: TGTGCCAGCAGCTTCGGAGCAACTAATGAAAAACTGTTTTTT
size: once; D: .; V: TRBV6-5; J: TRBJ1-2; CDR3: CASFDEESYGYTF; DNA: TGTGCCAGCTTCGACGAGGAGAGCTATGGCTACACCTTC
size: .; D: .; V: TRBV7-6; J: TRBJ2-2; CDR3: CASSLVAGTNTGELFF; DNA: TGTGCCAGCAGCTTAGTGGCTGGCACGAACACCGGGGAGCTGTTTTTT
size: .; D: TRBD2; V: TRBV15; J: TRBJ2-1; CDR3: CATSRGGLAGGRNEQFF; DNA: TGTGCCACCAGCAGAGGAGGGCTAGCGGGGGGGCGGAATGAGCAGTTCTTC
size: .; D: TRBD1; V: TRBV19; J: TRBJ2-3; CDR3: CASSLGQAGTDTQYF; DNA: TGTGCCAGTAGCCTCGGACAGGCAGGGACAGATACGCAGTATTTT
size: .; D: TRBD1; V: TRBV28; J: TRBJ1-2; CDR3: CASRVTGGSGYTF; DNA: TGTGCCAGCAGGGTGACAGGGGGCAGTGGCTACACCTTC
size: .; D: .; V: TRBV12-3/TRBV12-4; J: TRBJ2-5; CDR3: CASSSSAVETQYF; DNA: .
size: .; D: .; V: TRBV6-6; J: TRBJ1-4; CDR3: CASSLIRGEKLFF; DNA: TGTGCCAGCAGTTTGATACGGGGTGAAAAACTGTTTTTT